Listed below are T cell receptor beta chains from one sample, sequenced in a study of shared clonotypes between healthy human individuals. The table came from immunoSEQ multiplex PCR; TCRdb's copy has only in-frame clones and leaves some out. There are 550,000 to 750,000 clones in the sample; roughly 95% occur only once, and 0.095% to 0.12% lies in the top ten. Material for sequencing was naive CD8+ T cells sorted from blood. The receptors derive from a young woman in good health. The CDR3 runs from the conserved cysteine through the conserved F or W. Fields, in order: J gene, D gene, CDR3 length, V gene, CDR3 protein. D genes are given only for firm matches.

TRBJ1-5 | - | 13 | TRBV6-5 | CASSYALNQPQHF
TRBJ2-7 | TRBD2 | 13 | TRBV27 | CASSFGQRGEQYF
TRBJ2-1 | TRBD1 | 17 | TRBV7-9 | CASSPPTGTGNRDEQFF
TRBJ2-7 | TRBD1 | 17 | TRBV2 | CASTQGVRDRDIYEQYF
TRBJ2-2 | TRBD2 | 15 | TRBV7-9 | CASSFSRGGTGELFF
- | - | 13 | TRBV14 | CASSPGPHYEQYF
TRBJ2-1 | - | 15 | TRBV28 | CASSFRVSSYNEQFF
TRBJ2-3 | - | 12 | TRBV4-1 | CASSHGLDTQYF
TRBJ2-3 | - | 12 | TRBV5-6 | CASSLQGDTQYF
TRBJ1-1 | - | 13 | TRBV5-4 | CASSLLWNTEAFF
TRBJ2-7 | - | 14 | TRBV15 | CATSSGSGSYEQYF
TRBJ1-4 | - | 12 | TRBV7-9 | CASSPEAKVMFF
TRBJ2-7 | TRBD1 | 15 | TRBV2 | CASSESGQGAYEQYF
TRBJ1-2 | - | 13 | TRBV7-9 | CASTWVGGYGYTF
TRBJ1-4 | - | 12 | TRBV9 | CASSAPDEKLFF
TRBJ2-3 | TRBD2 | 14 | TRBV9 | CASSVGLAGDTQYF
TRBJ1-1 | TRBD1 | 14 | TRBV19 | CASSPGTGNTEAFF
TRBJ2-3 | - | 14 | TRBV5-4 | CASSTGGPPDTQYF
TRBJ2-7 | - | 14 | TRBV7-9 | CASSPVGGTYEQYF
TRBJ2-2 | TRBD2 | 16 | TRBV9 | CASSGRHGGRSGELFF
TRBJ2-3 | - | 11 | TRBV7-9 | CASEWGDTQYF
TRBJ2-3 | TRBD2 | 18 | TRBV19 | CASPPGGRWVNRTDTQYF
TRBJ2-7 | TRBD2 | 15 | TRBV27 | CASSFGTSGVYEQYF
TRBJ2-3 | - | 15 | TRBV27 | CASSQEGVYSDTQYF
TRBJ2-3 | TRBD2 | 16 | TRBV27 | CASSLGASGKLDTQYF
TRBJ2-7 | - | 14 | TRBV13 | CASSFDRITYEQYF
TRBJ2-7 | - | 15 | TRBV9 | CASSVALRPDYEQYF
TRBJ1-4 | - | 14 | TRBV15 | CATSRDRGSEKLFF
TRBJ2-1 | - | 13 | TRBV7-9 | CASSLDRLNEQFF
TRBJ2-7 | - | 12 | TRBV11-2 | CASSQGQYEQYF
TRBJ2-3 | TRBD2 | 16 | TRBV14 | CASSLSSGRGEDTQYF
TRBJ1-1 | - | 12 | TRBV6-1 | CASKVGNTEAFF
TRBJ2-7 | - | 12 | TRBV6-1 | CASSERLYEQYF
TRBJ1-5 | - | 12 | TRBV5-6 | CASSLMGQPQHF
TRBJ1-5 | - | 17 | TRBV7-4 | CASSLVDTARKISPQHF
TRBJ2-7 | TRBD1 | 12 | TRBV19 | CASSGTAYEQYF
TRBJ2-5 | TRBD2 | 15 | TRBV28 | CASDTGTSGGETQYF
TRBJ2-1 | - | 14 | TRBV9 | CASSPGLLGNEQFF
TRBJ2-7 | - | 17 | TRBV28 | CASSSGGEYRRPYEQYF
TRBJ2-7 | TRBD1 | 15 | TRBV2 | CASSPGQGRAYEQYF
TRBJ2-7 | TRBD1 | 14 | TRBV2 | CASVDRGPFYEQYF